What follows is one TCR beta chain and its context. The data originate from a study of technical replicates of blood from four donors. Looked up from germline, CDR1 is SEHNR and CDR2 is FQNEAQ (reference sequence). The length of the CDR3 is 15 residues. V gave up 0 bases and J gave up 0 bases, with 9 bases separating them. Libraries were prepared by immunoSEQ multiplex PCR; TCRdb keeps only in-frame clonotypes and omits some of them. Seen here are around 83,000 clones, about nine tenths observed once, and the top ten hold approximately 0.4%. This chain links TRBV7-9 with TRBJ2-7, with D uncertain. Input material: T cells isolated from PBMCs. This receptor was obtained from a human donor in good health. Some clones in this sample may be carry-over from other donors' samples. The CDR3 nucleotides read TGTGCCAGCAGCTTAGCAGGAGCCTTCTCCTACGAGCAGTACTTC. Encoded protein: CASSLAGAFSYEQYF.